This T cell receptor (beta chain) comes out of a study of cytomegalovirus exposure and HLA in healthy donors. TCRdb keeps only in-frame clones here, not all; method: immunoSEQ multiplex PCR. Of more than 250,000 clones in the sample, roughly 90% are singletons; the top ten hold roughly 0.8%. Donors came from a validation cohort of over a hundred subjects, distinct from the first 666-subject cohort. Whole-study findings and limits: Reports indicated that the classifier achieved high specificity and sensitivity in diagnosing cytomegalovirus status. In a later analysis, first-cohort TCR clusters were found to tend to co-occur in the 100 to 150 validation repertoires. Investigators reported 150 to 200 TCR beta chains as tied to cytomegalovirus.

Concerning this clone: Its antigen is not identified.

Material for sequencing was PBMCs. The receptor was isolated from a woman between 18 and 29 years old in good health and CMV-seronegative.

CDR3 nucleotide sequence: TGTGCCAGCAGCGAGGGAGGGCCTAGCAATCAGCCCCAGCATTTT. Protein product: CASSEGGPSNQPQHF. The rearrangement links TRBV7-9 to TRBJ1-5; D gene ambiguous. CDR3 length: 15 residues. V lost 5 bases, J lost 0 bases, and 11 bases lay in between. Germline CDR1 is SEHNR and CDR2 is FQNEAQ (reference sequence). Combining the CDR3 with reference TRBV7-9 and TRBJ1-5 gives the whole variable domain DTGVSQNPRHKITKRGQNVTFRCDPISEHNRLYWYRQTLGQGPEFLTYFQNEAQLEKSRLLSDRFSAERPKGSFSTLEIQRTEQGDSAMYLCASSEGGPSNQPQHFGDGTRLSIL.